This T cell receptor beta chain comes out of a study of cytomegalovirus exposure and HLA in healthy donors. Comment on this clone: Antigen unknown.

The donors, nominally healthy at sampling, likely had unrecorded immune exposures. PCR employed 60 Vbeta and 13 Jbeta primers. TCRdb keeps only in-frame clones here, not all; method: immunoSEQ multiplex PCR. The data show some 130,000 clones, approximately 79% seen once. V lost 6 bases, J lost 0 bases, and 9 bases lay in between. CDR1 is SNHLY, CDR2 FYNNEI, per germline. There are 14 residues in the CDR3. Study outcomes and limitations: The authors later found most CMV-associated TCR beta chains appeared HLA-restricted.

This receptor was taken from a young man in good health and CMV-seronegative. Sequences were obtained from PBMCs. This rearrangement joins TRBV2 to TRBJ2-1; D ambiguous. The DNA of the CDR3 is TGTGCCAGCAGAGACTTACCCTCCTACAATGAGCAGTTCTTC. As protein: CASRDLPSYNEQFF. Full variable domain (missing parts from reference TRBV2 and TRBJ2-1): EPEVTQTPSHQVTQMGQEVILRCVPISNHLYFYWYRQILGQKVEFLVSFYNNEISEKSEIFDDQFSVERPDGSNFTLKIRSTKLEDSAMYFCASRDLPSYNEQFFGPGTRLTVL.